The 24 T cell receptor beta chains below were found in one sample sequenced in a study of T cells in localized non-small cell lung cancer. Profiling relied on immunoSEQ multiplex PCR, and the TCRdb table lists in-frame clones only, not all of them. The sample carries approximately 31,000 clones, more than 75% recorded once. The sample was peripheral blood, taken before any cancer treatment. These receptors came from a male donor aged 60 or older with stage II squamous cell lung carcinoma.

The chain has TRBV5-1 and TRBJ2-3; no reliable D call. Germline V gives CDR1 SGHRS, CDR2 YFSETQ. The V end lost 3 bases, the J end lost 0 bases, and 11 bases lay between the germline ends. This CDR3 spans 15 amino acids. CDR3 residues: CASSWMTSSTDTQYF. The CDR3 DNA sequence: TGCGCCAGCAGCTGGATGACGTCTAGCACAGATACGCAGTATTTT.

This chain joins TRBV6-1 and TRBJ1-4; the D is unclear. The CDR3 is 16 residues long. The V and J ends lost 0 bases and 0 bases respectively, with 8 bases between them. CDR1 is MNHNS, CDR2 SASEGT, per germline. This chain's CDR3 is CASSEASVATNEKLFF. Written as DNA, the CDR3 is TGTGCCAGCAGTGAAGCATCCGTGGCAACTAATGAAAAACTGTTTTTT.

CDR3: CASSLDAGGTPYEQYF. The CDR3 region has the DNA TGTGCCAGCAGCTTAGATGCGGGAGGGACACCCTACGAGCAGTACTTC. V is TRBV11-2 and J is TRBJ2-7; 9 nucleotides match TRBD2. Losses at the gene ends were 0 bases for V and 2 bases for J; bases not matched to a gene: 5. The CDR3 is 16 amino acids. The germline gives CDR1 SGHAT, CDR2 FQNNGV.

The sample holds one count of this clone. The chain employs TRBV18 and TRBJ2-2; 10 positions agree with TRBD1. This CDR3 has 16 amino acids. J was trimmed by 5 bases and V by 4 bases; bases with no gene match: 7. Germline-derived CDR1 and CDR2 are KGHSH and LQKENI. Here the CDR3 DNA reads TGTGCCAGCTCACGCCCCGGGACAGGGGCTACCGGGGAGCTGTTTTTT. Translated: CASSRPGTGATGELFF.

The count of this clone is one. This CDR3 reads CAWTGSDTDTQYF. The CDR3 DNA is TGTGCCTGGACTGGGAGCGACACAGATACGCAGTATTTT. This rearrangement joins TRBV30 to TRBJ2-3, with TRBD2 as a possible D gene (5 bases). The CDR3 has 13 residues. Germline V lookup: CDR1 GTSNPN, CDR2 SVGIG (reference sequence). Trimming took 4 bases from V and 2 from J, leaving 10 bases between them.

This chain links TRBV15 with TRBJ2-5; tentative D call: TRBD2 (5 bases). The V gene's germline CDR1 is LNHNV and CDR2 YYDKDF (reference sequence). This CDR3 contains 16 residues. Trimming removed 4 bases from V and 4 bases from J, with 19 bases in between. DNA for the CDR3: TGTGCCACCAGCATCGGTGGCTTAATAGGAGGAGAGACCCAGTACTTC. Its translation is CATSIGGLIGGETQYF.

This sequence joins TRBV5-5 and TRBJ2-7; possibly TRBD1 or TRBD2 for D (5 bases each). From germline, CDR1 is SGHKS and CDR2 YYEKEE (reference sequence). This CDR3 contains 15 residues. Trimming cost V 6 bases and J 7 bases, with 23 bases left between them. The CDR3: CASTPGTVPIWEQYF. The CDR3 bases are TGTGCCAGCACCCCCGGGACGGTTCCGATATGGGAGCAGTACTTC.

J is TRBJ2-5 and V is TRBV7-2; no reliable D call. Germline V gene data show CDR1 as SGHTA and CDR2 as FQGNSA. The V end was cut by 1 base, the J end by 2 bases, with 11 bases between. The CDR3 runs 15 residues. CDR3 bases: TGTGCCAGCAGCTTAGTAAGAGGACCTCAAGAGACCCAGTACTTC. Amino acids: CASSLVRGPQETQYF.

This chain links TRBV2 with TRBJ1-2, with D uncertain. Germline values: CDR1 SNHLY, CDR2 FYNNEI. The V gene lost 6 bases and the J gene lost 2 bases, with 10 bases spanning the gap. This CDR3 spans 13 amino acids. The CDR3 region is CASSIDMNYGYTF. As DNA, the CDR3 is TGTGCCAGCAGCATCGACATGAACTATGGCTACACCTTC. Full variable domain (remainder filled in from reference TRBV2 and TRBJ1-2): EPEVTQTPSHQVTQMGQEVILRCVPISNHLYFYWYRQILGQKVEFLVSFYNNEISEKSEIFDDQFSVERPDGSNFTLKIRSTKLEDSAMYFCASSIDMNYGYTFGSGTRLTVV.

This clone was found many times. The CDR3 nucleotides read TGTGCCAGCAGCCCCCCTTCGGGACGGTGGGATGAAAAACTGTTTTTT. It specifies CASSPPSGRWDEKLFF. The J gene is TRBJ1-4, the V gene TRBV7-9; a possible D gene is TRBD1 (5 bases). From germline, CDR1 is SEHNR and CDR2 FQNEAQ (reference sequence). The CDR3 extends over 16 amino acids. V dropped 5 bases and J dropped 6 bases, with 19 bases sitting between them.

The chain combines TRBV7-6 with TRBJ2-1; no reliable D call. Germline assignment: CDR1 SGHVS and CDR2 FNYEAQ. The CDR3 is 16 residues long. Trimming left V 1 base short and J 4 bases short, with 14 bases between. The CDR3 DNA sequence: TGTGCCAGCAGCTTAGGGGCCCTCTACCGTTACAATGAGCAGTTCTTC. Encoded protein: CASSLGALYRYNEQFF.

This sequence joins TRBV9 and TRBJ1-1; D may be TRBD1 (5 bases). Germline CDR1 reads SGDLS; CDR2 reads YYNGEE. The CDR3 is 13 amino acids. The V end was cut by 0 bases, the J end by 4 bases, with 7 bases between. The CDR3 sequence: CASSVGGTTEAFF. The CDR3 coding sequence is TGTGCCAGCAGCGTAGGGGGGACCACTGAAGCTTTCTTT. Full variable domain (missing parts from reference TRBV9 and TRBJ1-1): DSGVTQTPKHLITATGQRVTLRCSPRSGDLSVYWYQQSLDQGLQFLIQYYNGEERAKGNILERFSAQQFPDLHSELNLSSLELGDSALYFCASSVGGTTEAFFGQGTRLTVV.

This rearrangement joins TRBV6-5 to TRBJ2-1; 9 bases are shared with TRBD2. This CDR3 has 16 amino acids. CDR1 and CDR2 (germline): MNHEY, SVGAGI. V lost 0 bases to trimming and J lost 3 bases; unmatched junction nucleotides: 3. The CDR3 reads CASSYSAGGLYNEQFF. In DNA form, the CDR3 reads TGTGCCAGCAGTTACTCGGCGGGGGGGCTCTACAATGAGCAGTTCTTC.

This chain connects TRBV5-4 to TRBJ2-1; 11 bases map to TRBD2. V lost 4 bases to trimming and J lost 6 bases; unmatched junction nucleotides: 6. The germline CDR1 and CDR2 sequences are SGHNT and YYREEE (reference sequence). The CDR3 totals 15 residues. CDR3 sequence reads: CASSGTGTSGNEQFF. The CDR3, as DNA: TGTGCCAGCAGCGGAACCGGGACTAGCGGCAATGAGCAGTTCTTC.

V is TRBV5-6 and J is TRBJ2-7; D gene uncertain. The CDR3 loop spans 12 amino acids. The ends were cut back, 4 bases at V and 1 base at J, with 6 bases in the middle. Germline CDR1 reads SGHDT; CDR2 reads YYEEEE. The CDR3 spells CASSKTSYEQYF. The DNA for the CDR3 is TGTGCCAGCAGCAAGACATCCTACGAGCAGTACTTC.

The chain links TRBV7-9 to TRBJ1-1; D not resolved. The CDR3 runs to 14 residues. Germline V gene sequence: CDR1 SEHNR, CDR2 FQNEAQ (reference sequence). The V end lost 1 base, the J end lost 1 base, and 7 bases lay between the germline ends. This CDR3 reads CASSLVDTNTEAFF. CDR3 DNA sequence: TGTGCCAGCAGCTTAGTCGACACGAACACTGAAGCTTTCTTT.

The rearrangement links TRBV11-2 to TRBJ2-1, with D possibly being TRBD1 (6 bases). V was clipped by 5 bases and J by 8 bases, with 16 bases between them. There are 14 residues in the CDR3. CDR1 is SGHAT, CDR2 FQNNGV, per germline. The CDR3 here is CASSQLTGSYEQFF. The CDR3 DNA reads TGTGCCAGCAGCCAACTAACAGGGTCTTATGAGCAGTTCTTC.

J is TRBJ1-2 and V is TRBV7-9, with TRBD1 matching 9 bases. Germline assignment: CDR1 SEHNR and CDR2 FQNEAQ (reference sequence). This CDR3 is 13 amino acids long. Germline trimming cut 5 bases from V and 5 bases from J; bases unmatched to any gene: 3. The CDR3 sequence is CASSGTGNYGYTF. The CDR3 DNA follows: TGTGCCAGCAGCGGGACAGGGAATTATGGCTACACCTTC.

The chain recombines TRBV29-1 with TRBJ1-1, with unresolved D. V dropped 3 bases and J dropped 3 bases, with 8 bases sitting between them. The CDR3 is 12 residues long. Germline lookup yields CDR1 SQVTM and CDR2 ANQGSEA. The DNA of the CDR3 is TGCAGCGTTGAGGGCCGATACACTGAAGCTTTCTTT. Amino acids: CSVEGRYTEAFF. Using reference TRBV29-1 and TRBJ1-1 for the parts outside the CDR3, the full variable domain is SAVISQKPSRDICQRGTSLTIQCQVDSQVTMMFWYRQQPGQSLTLIATANQGSEATYESGFVIDKFPISRPNLTFSTLTVSNMSPEDSSIYLCSVEGRYTEAFFGQGTRLTVV.

The chain uses TRBV5-1 and TRBJ2-1, with 7 bases lining up with TRBD1. CDR3 length equals 19 residues. The V and J ends lost 4 bases and 7 bases, in that order; junction bases with no gene match: 23. Germline CDR1 is SGHRS and CDR2 is YFSETQ. CDR3 DNA sequence: TGCGCCAGCAGCCCGGGGACAGACGAAGGGGGACCCCAAGGGAATGAGCAGTTCTTC. It encodes CASSPGTDEGGPQGNEQFF.

The chain employs TRBV6-6 and TRBJ2-1; 7 nucleotides agree with TRBD2. The CDR3 length is 14 residues. J was trimmed by 2 bases and V by 4 bases; bases with no gene match: 2. The germline V gene encodes CDR1 MNHNY and CDR2 SVGAGI (reference sequence). Here the CDR3 reads CASSSRGAYNEQFF. CDR3 coding DNA: TGTGCCAGCAGTTCCCGGGGGGCCTACAATGAGCAGTTCTTC.

This clone occurred a few times. The rearrangement joins TRBV25-1 to TRBJ1-5, with unresolved D. The V gene lost 2 bases and the J gene lost 3 bases, with 5 bases spanning the gap. The CDR3 totals 13 residues. Per the germline V gene, CDR1 is MGHDK and CDR2 is SYGVNS. CDR3 nucleotide sequence: TGTGCCAGCAGTGAAGGCCACAATCAGCCCCAGCATTTT. Translated, it gives CASSEGHNQPQHF.

This clone appeared once. The chain uses TRBV9 and TRBJ2-2, with 8 bases lining up with TRBD2. Trimming cost V 0 bases and J 1 base; bases outside gene matches: 2. This CDR3 region has 16 residues. The germline CDR1 and CDR2 sequences are SGDLS and YYNGEE. The CDR3 DNA is TGTGCCAGCAGCGTAGGCGGGGGGAGGAACACCGGGGAGCTGTTTTTT. Protein: CASSVGGGRNTGELFF.

The chain couples TRBV7-2 to TRBJ2-1; D is perhaps TRBD1 (5 bases). The CDR3 runs 14 residues. The germline V gene encodes CDR1 SGHTA and CDR2 FQGNSA. The V end was cut by 2 bases, the J end by 0 bases, with 5 bases between. The CDR3 bases are TGTGCCAGCAGCTTACAGGGCTCCTACAATGAGCAGTTCTTC. Translated, it gives CASSLQGSYNEQFF.